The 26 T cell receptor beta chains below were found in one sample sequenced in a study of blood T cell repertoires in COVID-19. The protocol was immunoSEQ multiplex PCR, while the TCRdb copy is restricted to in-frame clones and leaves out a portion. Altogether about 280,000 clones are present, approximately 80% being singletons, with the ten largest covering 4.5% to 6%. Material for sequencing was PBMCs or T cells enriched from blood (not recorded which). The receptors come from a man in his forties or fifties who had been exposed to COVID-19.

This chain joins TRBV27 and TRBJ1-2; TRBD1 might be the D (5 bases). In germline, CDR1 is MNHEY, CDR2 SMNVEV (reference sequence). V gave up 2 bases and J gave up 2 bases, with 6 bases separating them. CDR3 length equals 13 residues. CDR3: CASSLTGNYGYTF. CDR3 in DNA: TGTGCCAGCAGTTTAACAGGAAACTATGGCTACACCTTC.

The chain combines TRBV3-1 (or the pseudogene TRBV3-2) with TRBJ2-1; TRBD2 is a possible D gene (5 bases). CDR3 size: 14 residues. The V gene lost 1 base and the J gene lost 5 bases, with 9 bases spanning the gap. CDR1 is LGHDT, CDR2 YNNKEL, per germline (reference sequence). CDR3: CASSQGTYDNEQFF. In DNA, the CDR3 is TGTGCCAGCAGCCAAGGGACTTACGACAATGAGCAGTTCTTC.

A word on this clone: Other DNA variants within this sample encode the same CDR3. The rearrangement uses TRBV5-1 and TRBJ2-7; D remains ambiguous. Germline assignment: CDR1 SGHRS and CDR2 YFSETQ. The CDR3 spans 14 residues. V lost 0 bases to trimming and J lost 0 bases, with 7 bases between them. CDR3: CASSLGGSSYEQYF. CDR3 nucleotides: TGCGCCAGCAGCTTGGGAGGTAGCTCCTACGAGCAGTACTTC.

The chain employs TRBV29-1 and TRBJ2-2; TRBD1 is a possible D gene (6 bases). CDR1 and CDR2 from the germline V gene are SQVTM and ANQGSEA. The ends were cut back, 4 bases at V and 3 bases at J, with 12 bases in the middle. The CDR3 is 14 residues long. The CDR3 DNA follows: TGCAGCGTTGCCGGTCAGGGGCACACCGGGGAGCTGTTTTTT. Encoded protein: CSVAGQGHTGELFF.

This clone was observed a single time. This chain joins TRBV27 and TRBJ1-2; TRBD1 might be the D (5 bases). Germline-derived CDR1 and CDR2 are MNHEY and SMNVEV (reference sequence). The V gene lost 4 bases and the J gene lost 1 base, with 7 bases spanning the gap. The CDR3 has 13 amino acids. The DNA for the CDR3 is TGTGCCAGCAGTTCCCAGGGTAACTATGGCTACACCTTC. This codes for CASSSQGNYGYTF.

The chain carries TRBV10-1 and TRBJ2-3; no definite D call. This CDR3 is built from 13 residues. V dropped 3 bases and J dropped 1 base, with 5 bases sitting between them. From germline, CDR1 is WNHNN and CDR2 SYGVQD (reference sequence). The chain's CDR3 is CASSDGGTDTQYF. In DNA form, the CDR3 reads TGCGCCAGCAGTGATGGAGGCACAGATACGCAGTATTTT.

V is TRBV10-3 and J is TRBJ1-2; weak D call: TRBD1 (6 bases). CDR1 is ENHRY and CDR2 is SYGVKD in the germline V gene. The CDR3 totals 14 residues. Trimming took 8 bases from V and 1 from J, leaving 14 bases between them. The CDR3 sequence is CAIAGLQGNYGYTF. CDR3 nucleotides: TGTGCCATCGCGGGACTACAGGGTAACTATGGCTACACCTTC.

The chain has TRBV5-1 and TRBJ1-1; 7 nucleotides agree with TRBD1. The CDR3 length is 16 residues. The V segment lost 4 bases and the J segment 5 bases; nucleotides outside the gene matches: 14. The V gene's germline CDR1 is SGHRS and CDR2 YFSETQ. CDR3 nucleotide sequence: TGCGCCAGCAGCCCAGATGTACAGGGGCGAAAGACTGAAGCTTTCTTT. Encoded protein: CASSPDVQGRKTEAFF.

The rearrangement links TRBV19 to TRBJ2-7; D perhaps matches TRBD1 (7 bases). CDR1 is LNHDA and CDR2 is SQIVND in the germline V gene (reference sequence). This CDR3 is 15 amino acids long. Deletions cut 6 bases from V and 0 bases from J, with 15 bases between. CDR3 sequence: CASSPGGRGSYEQYF. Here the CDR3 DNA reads TGTGCCAGTAGCCCAGGGGGGCGGGGCTCCTACGAGCAGTACTTC.

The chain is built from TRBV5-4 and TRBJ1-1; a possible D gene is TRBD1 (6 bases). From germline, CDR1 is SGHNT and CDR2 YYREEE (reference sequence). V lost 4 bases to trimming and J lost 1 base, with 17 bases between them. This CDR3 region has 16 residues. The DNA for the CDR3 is TGTGCCAGCAGCCGAAACAACAGGGTTTCGAACACTGAAGCTTTCTTT. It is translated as CASSRNNRVSNTEAFF. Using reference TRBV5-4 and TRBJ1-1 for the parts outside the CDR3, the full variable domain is ETGVTQSPTHLIKTRGQQVTLRCSSQSGHNTVSWYQQALGQGPQFIFQYYREEENGRGNFPPRFSGLQFPNYSSELNVNALELDDSALYLCASSRNNRVSNTEAFFGQGTRLTVV.

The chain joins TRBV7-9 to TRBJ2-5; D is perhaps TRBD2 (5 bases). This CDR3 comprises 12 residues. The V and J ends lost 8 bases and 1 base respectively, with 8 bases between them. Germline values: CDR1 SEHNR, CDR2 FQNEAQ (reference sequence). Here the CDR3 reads CASLSGQETQYF. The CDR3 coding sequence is TGTGCCAGCTTGAGCGGCCAAGAGACCCAGTACTTC.

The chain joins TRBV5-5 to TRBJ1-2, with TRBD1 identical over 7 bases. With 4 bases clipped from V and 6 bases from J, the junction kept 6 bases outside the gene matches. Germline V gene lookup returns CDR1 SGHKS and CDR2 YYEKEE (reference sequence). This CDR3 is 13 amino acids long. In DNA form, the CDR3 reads TGTGCCAGCAGCGATGAAGGGGGCGATGGCTACACCTTC. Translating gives CASSDEGGDGYTF.

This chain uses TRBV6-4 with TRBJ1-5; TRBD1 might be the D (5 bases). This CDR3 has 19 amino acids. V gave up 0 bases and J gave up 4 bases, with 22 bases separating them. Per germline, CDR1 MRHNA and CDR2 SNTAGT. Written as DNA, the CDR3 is TGTGCCAGCAGTGACTCGCTGGCAGGGACTACCCCCGGTAATCAGCCCCAGCATTTT. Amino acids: CASSDSLAGTTPGNQPQHF.

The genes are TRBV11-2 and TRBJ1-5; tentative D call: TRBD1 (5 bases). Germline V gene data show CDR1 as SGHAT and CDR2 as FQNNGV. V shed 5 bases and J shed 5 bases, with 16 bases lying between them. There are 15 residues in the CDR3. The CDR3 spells CASSPGVSKDQPQHF. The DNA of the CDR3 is TGTGCCAGCAGCCCGGGGGTCTCCAAGGATCAGCCCCAGCATTTT.

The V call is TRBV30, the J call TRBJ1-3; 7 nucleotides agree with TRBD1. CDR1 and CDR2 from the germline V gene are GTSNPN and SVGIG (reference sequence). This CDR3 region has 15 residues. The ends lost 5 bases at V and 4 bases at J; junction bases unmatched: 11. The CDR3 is CAWYASAGGGNTIYF. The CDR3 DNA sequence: TGTGCCTGGTACGCGTCAGCAGGGGGAGGAAACACCATATATTTT.

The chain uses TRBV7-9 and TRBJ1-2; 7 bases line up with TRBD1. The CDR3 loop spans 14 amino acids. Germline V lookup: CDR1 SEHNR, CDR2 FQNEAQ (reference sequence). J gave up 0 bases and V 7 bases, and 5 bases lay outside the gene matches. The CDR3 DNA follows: TGTGCCAGCACCTTGGGGACAGCTAACTATGGCTACACCTTC. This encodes CASTLGTANYGYTF.

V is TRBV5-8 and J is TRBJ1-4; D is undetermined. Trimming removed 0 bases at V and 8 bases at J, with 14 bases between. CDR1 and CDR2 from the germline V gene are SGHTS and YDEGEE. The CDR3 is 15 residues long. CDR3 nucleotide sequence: TGTGCCAGCAGCTTGGCCTGGAGGGTTGGAGAAAAACTGTTTTTT. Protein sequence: CASSLAWRVGEKLFF.

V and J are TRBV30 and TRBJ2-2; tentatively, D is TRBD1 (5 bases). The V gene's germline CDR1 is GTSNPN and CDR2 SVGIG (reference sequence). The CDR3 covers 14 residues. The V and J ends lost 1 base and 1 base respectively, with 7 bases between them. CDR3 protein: CAWSDTGNTGELFF. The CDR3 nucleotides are TGTGCCTGGAGTGATACAGGGAACACCGGGGAGCTGTTTTTT.

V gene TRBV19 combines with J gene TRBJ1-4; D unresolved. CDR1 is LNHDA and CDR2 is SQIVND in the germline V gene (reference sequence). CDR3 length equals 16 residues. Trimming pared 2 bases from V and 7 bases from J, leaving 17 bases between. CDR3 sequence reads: CASSIWLSASGEKLFF. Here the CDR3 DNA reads TGTGCCAGTAGTATATGGCTTTCGGCCTCGGGTGAAAAACTGTTTTTT.

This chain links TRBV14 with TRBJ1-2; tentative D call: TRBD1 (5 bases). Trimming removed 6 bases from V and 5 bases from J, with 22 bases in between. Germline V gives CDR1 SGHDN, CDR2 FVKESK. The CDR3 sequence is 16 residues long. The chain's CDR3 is CASSLHSGIPSYGYTF. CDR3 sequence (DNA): TGTGCCAGCAGTCTTCATTCAGGGATCCCGTCTTATGGCTACACCTTC.

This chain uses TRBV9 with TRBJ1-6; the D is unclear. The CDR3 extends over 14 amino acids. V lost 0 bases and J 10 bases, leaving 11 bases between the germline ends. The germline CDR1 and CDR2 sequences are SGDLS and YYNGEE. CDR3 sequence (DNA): TGTGCCAGCAGCGTAGGGTGGGTCGGGTCACCCCTCCACTTT. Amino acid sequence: CASSVGWVGSPLHF. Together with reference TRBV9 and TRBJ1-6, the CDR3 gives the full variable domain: DSGVTQTPKHLITATGQRVTLRCSPRSGDLSVYWYQQSLDQGLQFLIQYYNGEERAKGNILERFSAQQFPDLHSELNLSSLELGDSALYFCASSVGWVGSPLHFGNGTRLTVT.

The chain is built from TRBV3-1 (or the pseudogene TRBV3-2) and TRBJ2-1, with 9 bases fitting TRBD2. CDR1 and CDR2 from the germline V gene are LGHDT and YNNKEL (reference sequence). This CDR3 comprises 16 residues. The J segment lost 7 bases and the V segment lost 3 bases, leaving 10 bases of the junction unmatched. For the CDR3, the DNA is TGTGCCAGCAGCCACCTAGTGGCGGGAGGGCCGAATGAGCAGTTCTTC. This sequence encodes CASSHLVAGGPNEQFF.

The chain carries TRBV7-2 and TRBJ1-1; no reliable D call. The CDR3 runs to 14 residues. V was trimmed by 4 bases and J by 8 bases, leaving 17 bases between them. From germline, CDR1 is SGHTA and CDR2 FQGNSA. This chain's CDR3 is CASSSPARRPEAFF. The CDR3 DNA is TGTGCCAGCAGCTCCCCCGCAAGGAGACCAGAAGCTTTCTTT.

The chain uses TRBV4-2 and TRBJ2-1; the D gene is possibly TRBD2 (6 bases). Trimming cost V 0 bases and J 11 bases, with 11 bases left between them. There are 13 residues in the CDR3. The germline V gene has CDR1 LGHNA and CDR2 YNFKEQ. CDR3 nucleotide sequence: TGTGCCAGCAGCCAAGACGGGGACTTGAAGCAGTTCTTC. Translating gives CASSQDGDLKQFF.

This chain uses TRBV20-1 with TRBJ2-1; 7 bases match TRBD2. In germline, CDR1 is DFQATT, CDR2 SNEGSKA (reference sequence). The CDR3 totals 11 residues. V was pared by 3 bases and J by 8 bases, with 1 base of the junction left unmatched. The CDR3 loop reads CSARGGYEQFF. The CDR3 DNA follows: TGCAGTGCTAGGGGGGGGTATGAGCAGTTCTTC.

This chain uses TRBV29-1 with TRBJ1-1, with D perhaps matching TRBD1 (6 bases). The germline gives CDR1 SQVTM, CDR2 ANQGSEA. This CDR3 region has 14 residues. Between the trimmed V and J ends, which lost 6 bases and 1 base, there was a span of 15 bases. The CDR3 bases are TGCAGCGTCAGGGGCCGATTGGGGAACACTGAAGCTTTCTTT. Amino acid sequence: CSVRGRLGNTEAFF.